Presented here are 5 T cell receptor beta chains from one specimen sequenced in a study of blood T cell repertoires in COVID-19. Libraries were prepared by immunoSEQ multiplex PCR; TCRdb keeps only in-frame clonotypes and omits some of them. The sample includes about 280,000 clones, roughly nine tenths of them seen just once. The sequencing sample was made of peripheral blood. The source is a middle-aged man with active or convalescent COVID-19.

The CDR3 spells CASSLASINTEAFF. The CDR3 DNA follows: TGTGCCAGCAGCTTGGCTAGCATAAACACTGAAGCTTTCTTT. The chain uses TRBV5-6 and TRBJ1-1; D not resolved. The CDR3 has 14 amino acids. CDR1 is SGHDT, CDR2 YYEEEE, per germline. The V and J ends lost 0 bases and 2 bases respectively, with 8 bases between them.

This chain uses TRBV10-2 with TRBJ1-2, with D possibly matching TRBD1 (5 bases). The CDR3 has 13 residues. Germline V lookup: CDR1 WSHSY, CDR2 SAAADI. Trimming left V 3 bases short and J 5 bases short, with 10 bases between. The CDR3 coding sequence is TGCGCCAGCAGTGAACAGACAGATTATGGCTACACCTTC. Protein product: CASSEQTDYGYTF.

This clone occurred once. The CDR3 region is CASSIAVGGGQETQYF. In nucleotides, the CDR3 is TGTGCCAGTAGTATAGCTGTAGGGGGCGGTCAAGAGACCCAGTACTTC. The J gene is TRBJ2-5, the V gene TRBV19; TRBD1 aligns across 7 bases. The CDR3 totals 16 residues. CDR1 and CDR2 from the germline V gene are LNHDA and SQIVND (reference sequence). J was trimmed by 2 bases and V by 1 base; bases with no gene match: 7. Based on the CDR3 plus reference TRBV19 and TRBJ2-5, the full variable domain is DGGITQSPKYLFRKEGQNVTLSCEQNLNHDAMYWYRQDPGQGLRLIYYSQIVNDFQKGDIAEGYSVSREKKESFPLTVTSAQKNPTAFYLCASSIAVGGGQETQYFGPGTRLLVL.

This chain uses TRBV5-1 with TRBJ2-5; D perhaps matches TRBD1 (6 bases). Germline V gene sequence: CDR1 SGHRS, CDR2 YFSETQ. Trimming shortened V by 3 bases and J by 4 bases, and 13 bases separated the two germline ends. CDR3 size: 14 residues. This chain's CDR3 is CASSYTGSLETQYF. The CDR3 DNA reads TGCGCCAGCAGCTATACAGGGTCTCTAGAGACCCAGTACTTC.

This clone showed up just a few times. The chain uses TRBV5-6 and TRBJ2-4; D not resolved. CDR3 length: 14 residues. V was clipped by 2 bases and J by 1 base, with 7 bases between them. Germline V CDR1 and CDR2: SGHDT, YYEEEE. CDR3 sequence (DNA): TGTGCCAGCAGCTTCGCAGGTGCCAAAAACATTCAGTACTTC. It yields the protein CASSFAGAKNIQYF. Together with reference TRBV5-6 and TRBJ2-4, the CDR3 gives the full variable domain: DAGVTQSPTHLIKTRGQQVTLRCSPKSGHDTVSWYQQALGQGPQFIFQYYEEEERQRGNFPDRFSGHQFPNYSSELNVNALLLGDSALYLCASSFAGAKNIQYFGAGTRLSVL.